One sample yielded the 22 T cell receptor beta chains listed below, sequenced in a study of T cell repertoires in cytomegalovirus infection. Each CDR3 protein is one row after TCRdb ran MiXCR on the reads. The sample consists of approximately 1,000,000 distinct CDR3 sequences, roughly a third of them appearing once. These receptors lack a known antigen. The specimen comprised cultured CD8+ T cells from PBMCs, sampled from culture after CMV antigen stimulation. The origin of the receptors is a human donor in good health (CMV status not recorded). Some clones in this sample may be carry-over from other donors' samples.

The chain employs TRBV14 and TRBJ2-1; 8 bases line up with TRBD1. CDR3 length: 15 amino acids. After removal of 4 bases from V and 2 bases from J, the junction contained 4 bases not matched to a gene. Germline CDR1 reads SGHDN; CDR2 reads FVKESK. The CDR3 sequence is CASSPETGAYNEQFF. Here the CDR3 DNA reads TGTGCCAGCAGCCCGGAGACAGGGGCCTACAATGAGCAGTTCTTC.

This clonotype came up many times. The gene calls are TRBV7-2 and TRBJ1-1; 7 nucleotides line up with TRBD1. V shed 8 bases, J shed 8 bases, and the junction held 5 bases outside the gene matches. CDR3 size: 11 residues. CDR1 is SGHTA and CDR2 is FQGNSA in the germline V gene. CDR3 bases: TGTGCCAGCCAGGGGGTACCAGAAGCTTTCTTT. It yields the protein CASQGVPEAFF.

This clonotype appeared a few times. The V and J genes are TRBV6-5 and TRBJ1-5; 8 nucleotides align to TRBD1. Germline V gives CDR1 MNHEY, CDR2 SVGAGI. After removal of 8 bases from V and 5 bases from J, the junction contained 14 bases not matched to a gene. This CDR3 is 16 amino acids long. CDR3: CASRRTGTIGDQPQHF. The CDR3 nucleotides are TGTGCCAGCCGGCGGACAGGGACCATTGGGGATCAGCCCCAGCATTTT.

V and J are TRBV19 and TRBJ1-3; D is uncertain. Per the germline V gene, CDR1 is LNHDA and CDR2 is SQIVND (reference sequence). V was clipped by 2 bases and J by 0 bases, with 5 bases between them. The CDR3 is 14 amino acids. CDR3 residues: CASSISSSGNTIYF. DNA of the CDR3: TGTGCCAGTAGTATATCCAGCTCTGGAAACACCATATATTTT. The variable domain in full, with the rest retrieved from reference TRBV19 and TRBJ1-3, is DGGITQSPKYLFRKEGQNVTLSCEQNLNHDAMYWYRQDPGQGLRLIYYSQIVNDFQKGDIAEGYSVSREKKESFPLTVTSAQKNPTAFYLCASSISSSGNTIYFGEGSWLTVV.

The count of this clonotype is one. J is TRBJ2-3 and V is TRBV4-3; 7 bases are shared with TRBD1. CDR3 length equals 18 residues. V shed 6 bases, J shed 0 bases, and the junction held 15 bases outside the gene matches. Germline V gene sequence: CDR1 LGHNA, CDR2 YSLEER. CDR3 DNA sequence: TGCGCCAGCAGACCGACAGGGCTCGGAAGGGGTAGCACAGATACGCAGTATTTT. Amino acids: CASRPTGLGRGSTDTQYF.

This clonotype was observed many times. This CDR3 is CASSFFPLAGGPGDTQYF. The CDR3 region has the DNA TGTGCCAGCAGTTTCTTCCCCTTAGCGGGGGGGCCTGGAGATACGCAGTATTTT. The rearrangement uses TRBV27 and TRBJ2-3; 11 bases line up with TRBD2. The CDR3 consists of 18 residues. J was trimmed by 5 bases and V by 3 bases; bases with no gene match: 13. The V gene's germline CDR1 is MNHEY and CDR2 SMNVEV (reference sequence).

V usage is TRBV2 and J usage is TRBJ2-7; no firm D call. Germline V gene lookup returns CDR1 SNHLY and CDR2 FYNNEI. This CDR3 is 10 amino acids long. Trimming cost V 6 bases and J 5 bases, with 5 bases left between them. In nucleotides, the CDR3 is TGTGCCAGCAGAGGTAACGAGCAGTACTTC. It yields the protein CASRGNEQYF.

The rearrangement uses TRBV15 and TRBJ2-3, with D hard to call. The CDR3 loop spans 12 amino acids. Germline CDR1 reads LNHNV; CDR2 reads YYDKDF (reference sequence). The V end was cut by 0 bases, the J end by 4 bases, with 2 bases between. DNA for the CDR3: TGTGCCACCAGCAGAGAGGCAGATACGCAGTATTTT. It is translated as CATSREADTQYF.

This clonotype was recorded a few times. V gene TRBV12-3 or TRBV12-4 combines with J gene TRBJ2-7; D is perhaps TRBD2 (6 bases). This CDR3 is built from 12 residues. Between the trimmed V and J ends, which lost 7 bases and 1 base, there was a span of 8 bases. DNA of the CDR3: TGTGCCAGCATCGGGAGTTCCTACGAGCAGTACTTC. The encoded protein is CASIGSSYEQYF.

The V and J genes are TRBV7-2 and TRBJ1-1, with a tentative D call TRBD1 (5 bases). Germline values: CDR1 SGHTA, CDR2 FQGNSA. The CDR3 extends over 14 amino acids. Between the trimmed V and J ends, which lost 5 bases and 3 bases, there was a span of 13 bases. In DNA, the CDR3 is TGTGCCAGCAGCCGCCCGGGACCTTACACTGAAGCTTTCTTT. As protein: CASSRPGPYTEAFF. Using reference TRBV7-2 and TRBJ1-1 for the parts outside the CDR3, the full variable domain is GAGVSQSPSNKVTEKGKDVELRCDPISGHTALYWYRQSLGQGLEFLIYFQGNSAPDKSGLPSDRFSAERTGGSVSTLTIQRTQQEDSAVYLCASSRPGPYTEAFFGQGTRLTVV.

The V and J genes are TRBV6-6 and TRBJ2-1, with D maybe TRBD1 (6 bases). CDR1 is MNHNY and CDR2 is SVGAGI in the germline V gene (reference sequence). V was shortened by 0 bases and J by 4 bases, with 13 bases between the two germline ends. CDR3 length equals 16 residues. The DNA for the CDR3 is TGTGCCAGCAGTTACTCCAGGCCAGGGGCATACAATGAGCAGTTCTTC. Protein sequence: CASSYSRPGAYNEQFF.

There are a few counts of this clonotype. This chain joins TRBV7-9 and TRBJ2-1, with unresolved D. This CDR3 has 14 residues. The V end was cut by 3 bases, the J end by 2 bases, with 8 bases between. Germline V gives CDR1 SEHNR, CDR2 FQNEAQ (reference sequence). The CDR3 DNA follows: TGTGCCAGCAGCTTCAGTCAAACCTACAATGAGCAGTTCTTC. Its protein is CASSFSQTYNEQFF.

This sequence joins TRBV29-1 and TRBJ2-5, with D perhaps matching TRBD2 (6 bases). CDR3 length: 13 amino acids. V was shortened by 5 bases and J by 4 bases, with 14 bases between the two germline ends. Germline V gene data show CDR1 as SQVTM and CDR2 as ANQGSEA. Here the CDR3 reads CSVPSAPIETQYF. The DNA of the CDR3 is TGCAGCGTTCCTAGCGCCCCGATAGAGACCCAGTACTTC.

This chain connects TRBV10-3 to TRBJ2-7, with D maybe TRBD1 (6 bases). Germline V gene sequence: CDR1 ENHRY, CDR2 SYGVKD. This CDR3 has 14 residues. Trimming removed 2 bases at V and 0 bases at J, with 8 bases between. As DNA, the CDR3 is TGTGCCATCAGTGAGATGACAGGCTCCTACGAGCAGTACTTC. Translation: CAISEMTGSYEQYF.

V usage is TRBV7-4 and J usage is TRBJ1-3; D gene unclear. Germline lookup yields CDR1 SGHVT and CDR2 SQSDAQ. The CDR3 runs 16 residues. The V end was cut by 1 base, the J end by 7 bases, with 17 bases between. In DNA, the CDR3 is TGTGCCAGCAGCTTAGTTCCCGGACTCACCACCAACACCATATATTTT. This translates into CASSLVPGLTTNTIYF.

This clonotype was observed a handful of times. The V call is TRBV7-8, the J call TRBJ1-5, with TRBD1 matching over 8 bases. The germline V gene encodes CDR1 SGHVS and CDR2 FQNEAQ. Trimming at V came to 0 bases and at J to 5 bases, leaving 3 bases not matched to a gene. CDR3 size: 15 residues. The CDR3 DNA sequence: TGTGCCAGCAGCTTAGCCCAGGGGGCCGATCAGCCCCAGCATTTT. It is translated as CASSLAQGADQPQHF. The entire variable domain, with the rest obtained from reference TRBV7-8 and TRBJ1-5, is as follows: GAGVSQSPRYKVAKRGQDVALRCDPISGHVSLFWYQQALGQGPEFLTYFQNEAQLDKSGLPSDRFFAERPEGSVSTLKIQRTQQEDSAVYLCASSLAQGADQPQHFGDGTRLSIL.

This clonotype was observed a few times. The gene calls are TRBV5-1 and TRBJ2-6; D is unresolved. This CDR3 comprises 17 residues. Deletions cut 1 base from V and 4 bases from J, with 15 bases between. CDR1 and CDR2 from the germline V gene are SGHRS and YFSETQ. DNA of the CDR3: TGCGCCAGCAGCTTGTCGGACGTGGGTACAGGGGCCAACGTCCTGACTTTC. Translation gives CASSLSDVGTGANVLTF.

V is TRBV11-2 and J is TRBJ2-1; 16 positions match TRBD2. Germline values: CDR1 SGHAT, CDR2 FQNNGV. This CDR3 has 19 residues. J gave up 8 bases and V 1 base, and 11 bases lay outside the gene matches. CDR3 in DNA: TGTGCCAGCAGCTTAGCCCTAGGGACTAGCGGGGGGGCCATCGATGAGCAGTTCTTC. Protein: CASSLALGTSGGAIDEQFF.

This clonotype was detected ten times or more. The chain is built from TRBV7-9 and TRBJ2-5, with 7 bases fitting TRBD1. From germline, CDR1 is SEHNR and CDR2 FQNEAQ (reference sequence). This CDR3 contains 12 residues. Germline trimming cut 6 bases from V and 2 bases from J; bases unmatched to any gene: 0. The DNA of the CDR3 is TGTGCCAGCAGGGGACAGCAAGAGACCCAGTACTTC. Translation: CASRGQQETQYF.

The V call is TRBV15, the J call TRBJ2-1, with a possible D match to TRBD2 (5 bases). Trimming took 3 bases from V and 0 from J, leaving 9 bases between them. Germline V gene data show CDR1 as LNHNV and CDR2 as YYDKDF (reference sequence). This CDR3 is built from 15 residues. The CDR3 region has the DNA TGTGCCACCAGCAGGAGGGAGACCTCCTACAATGAGCAGTTCTTC. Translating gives CATSRRETSYNEQFF.

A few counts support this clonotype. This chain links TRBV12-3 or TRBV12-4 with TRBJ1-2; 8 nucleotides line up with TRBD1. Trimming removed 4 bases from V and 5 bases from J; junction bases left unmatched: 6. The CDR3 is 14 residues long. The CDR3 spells CASSWTGTGYGYTF. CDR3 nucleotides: TGTGCCAGCAGTTGGACCGGGACAGGATATGGCTACACCTTC.

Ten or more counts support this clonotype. This CDR3 is CASTPDSAYNEQFF. The CDR3, as DNA: TGTGCCAGCACCCCTGACAGTGCCTACAATGAGCAGTTCTTC. The V call is TRBV12-3 or TRBV12-4, the J call TRBJ2-1; possibly TRBD1 for D (5 bases). V was shortened by 7 bases and J by 2 bases, with 12 bases between the two germline ends. The CDR3 spans 14 residues.